Presented here are 17 T cell receptor beta chains from one specimen sequenced in a study of shared clonotypes between healthy human individuals. TCRdb keeps only in-frame clones here, not all; method: immunoSEQ multiplex PCR. The sample has about 590,000 clones, over 95% seen once. Terminally differentiated effector memory CD45RA+ cells were excluded by CCR7 positive selection of CD45RO-negative cells. The specimen was naive CD8+ T cells sorted from blood. Source of these receptors: a woman in her thirties in good health.

The chain combines TRBV7-9 with TRBJ2-3; TRBD2 matches 8 bases. CDR3 size: 15 residues. Germline V CDR1 and CDR2: SEHNR, FQNEAQ (reference sequence). Trimming took 5 bases from V and 5 from J; bases not matched to a gene: 9. CDR3 sequence (DNA): TGTGCCAGCAGCGGGAGCGGGAGTTCGGTAGATACGCAGTATTTT. Its protein product is CASSGSGSSVDTQYF. The complete variable domain, with remaining parts taken from reference TRBV7-9 and TRBJ2-3, reads DTGVSQNPRHKITKRGQNVTFRCDPISEHNRLYWYRQTLGQGPEFLTYFQNEAQLEKSRLLSDRFSAERPKGSFSTLEIQRTEQGDSAMYLCASSGSGSSVDTQYFGPGTRLTVL.

Only one count was recorded for this clone. The chain has TRBV2 and TRBJ2-7; D is unclear. This CDR3 region has 14 residues. V dropped 1 base and J dropped 0 bases, with 7 bases sitting between them. The germline V gene encodes CDR1 SNHLY and CDR2 FYNNEI. The CDR3 DNA sequence: TGTGCCAGCAGTGAAGATTGGAGCTCCTACGAGCAGTACTTC. Translation gives CASSEDWSSYEQYF.

This rearrangement joins TRBV4-1 to TRBJ2-1, with 9 positions matching TRBD2. Germline loops: CDR1 MGHRA, CDR2 YSYEKL. The CDR3 is 15 amino acids. J was trimmed by 2 bases and V by 6 bases; bases with no gene match: 5. Written as DNA, the CDR3 is TGCGCCAGCAGGTACGAGCGGGAGGCCTACAATGAGCAGTTCTTC. It yields the protein CASRYEREAYNEQFF.

The chain uses TRBV2 and TRBJ1-3, with a weak D call TRBD1 (6 bases). This CDR3 spans 16 amino acids. The germline V and J ends were trimmed by 4 bases and 0 bases, with 13 bases remaining between them. From germline, CDR1 is SNHLY and CDR2 FYNNEI. CDR3 sequence: CASSGDLRGSGNTIYF. The DNA for the CDR3 is TGTGCCAGCAGTGGAGATCTCAGGGGCTCTGGAAACACCATATATTTT.

The chain's CDR3 is CATRSGLAGNTGELFF. CDR3 in DNA: TGTGCCACCCGGTCGGGGTTAGCGGGTAACACCGGGGAGCTGTTTTTT. This chain joins TRBV19 and TRBJ2-2; 7 nucleotides align to TRBD2. The junction had 13 bases not matched to a gene; V was cut back by 10 bases and J by 2 bases. Germline V gene sequence: CDR1 LNHDA, CDR2 SQIVND (reference sequence). The CDR3 is made up of 16 amino acids. Full variable domain (rest looked up from reference TRBV19 and TRBJ2-2): DGGITQSPKYLFRKEGQNVTLSCEQNLNHDAMYWYRQDPGQGLRLIYYSQIVNDFQKGDIAEGYSVSREKKESFPLTVTSAQKNPTAFYLCATRSGLAGNTGELFFGEGSRLTVL.

The chain recombines TRBV27 with TRBJ1-2, with 7 bases lining up with TRBD1. Germline V gene data show CDR1 as MNHEY and CDR2 as SMNVEV (reference sequence). With 2 bases clipped from V and 6 bases from J, the junction kept 6 bases outside the gene matches. The CDR3 covers 14 residues. CDR3 in amino acids: CASSLEGGLNGYTF. The DNA for the CDR3 is TGTGCCAGCAGTTTAGAAGGGGGCCTGAATGGCTACACCTTC.

This chain links TRBV6-6 with TRBJ2-3; no clear D. Trimming shortened V by 5 bases and J by 4 bases, and 10 bases separated the two germline ends. This CDR3 is 13 amino acids long. From germline, CDR1 is MNHNY and CDR2 SVGAGI (reference sequence). This chain's CDR3 is CASSAMEADTQYF. The CDR3 DNA sequence: TGTGCCAGCAGTGCTATGGAAGCAGATACGCAGTATTTT.

This clone has only one observation. The rearrangement links TRBV2 to TRBJ2-7; D uncertain. Germline V gene lookup returns CDR1 SNHLY and CDR2 FYNNEI. CDR3 length: 11 residues. The CDR3 is CASNLVYEQYF. CDR3 in DNA: TGTGCGTCGAACCTAGTATACGAGCAGTACTTC.

The chain couples TRBV28 to TRBJ2-1; D perhaps matches TRBD1 (6 bases). CDR3 length: 15 residues. The V end lost 6 bases, the J end lost 5 bases, and 17 bases lay between the germline ends. CDR1 and CDR2 (germline): MDHEN, SYDVKM. The CDR3 protein is CASSPFWTDNNEQFF. The DNA for the CDR3 is TGTGCCAGCAGCCCCTTTTGGACAGACAACAATGAGCAGTTCTTC.

V is TRBV13 and J is TRBJ2-1; D is possibly TRBD1 (6 bases). V lost 2 bases and J lost 2, with 13 bases in between. Germline assignment: CDR1 PRHDT and CDR2 FYEKMQ (reference sequence). The CDR3 runs to 16 residues. CDR3 in DNA: TGTGCCAGCAGCTTATTTGAGGGGACAACCTACAATGAGCAGTTCTTC. Its protein is CASSLFEGTTYNEQFF.

The chain couples TRBV29-1 to TRBJ2-7; 10 positions agree with TRBD1. From germline, CDR1 is SQVTM and CDR2 ANQGSEA. The CDR3 is 14 residues long. V trimming: 6 bases; J trimming: 4 bases; junction bases outside the gene matches: 9. In DNA form, the CDR3 reads TGCAGCGTGATGACAGGGGGCGCGGGGTACGAGCAGTACTTC. This translates into CSVMTGGAGYEQYF.

The rearrangement joins TRBV11-2 to TRBJ1-5, with no clear D. CDR3 size: 15 residues. Germline assignment: CDR1 SGHAT and CDR2 FQNNGV. Trimming pared 0 bases from V and 4 bases from J, leaving 10 bases between. This CDR3 is CASSLEIGRNQPQHF. The CDR3 region has the DNA TGTGCCAGCAGCTTAGAAATTGGACGGAATCAGCCCCAGCATTTT.

About this clone itself: At the DNA level, this CDR3 is encoded by other sequences in the same sample as well. The V gene is TRBV5-1, the J gene TRBJ2-7; D is uncertain. This CDR3 comprises 12 residues. Germline lookup yields CDR1 SGHRS and CDR2 YFSETQ. Trimming took off 0 bases at V and 3 bases at J, with 4 bases between the two ends. CDR3 loop: CASSLGGYEQYF. The CDR3 coding sequence is TGCGCCAGCAGCTTGGGGGGCTACGAGCAGTACTTC.

The V gene is TRBV28, the J gene TRBJ2-1; unclear D gene. Deletions cut 5 bases from V and 1 base from J, with 12 bases between. Germline CDR1 and CDR2: MDHEN and SYDVKM. This CDR3 is built from 15 residues. The CDR3 bases are TGTGCCAGCAGTGCCTCCCGGGTATCCTACAATGAGCAGTTCTTC. Translating it yields CASSASRVSYNEQFF. The full variable domain, with the rest looked up from reference TRBV28 and TRBJ2-1, is DVKVTQSSRYLVKRTGEKVFLECVQDMDHENMFWYRQDPGLGLRLIYFSYDVKMKEKGDIPEGYSVSREKKERFSLILESASTNQTSMYLCASSASRVSYNEQFFGPGTRLTVL.

The rearrangement joins TRBV4-1 to TRBJ2-3, with D perhaps given as TRBD1 or TRBD2 (5 bases each). The CDR3 covers 21 residues. Germline V gives CDR1 MGHRA, CDR2 YSYEKL. The V and J ends lost 0 bases and 6 bases respectively, with 31 bases between them. The CDR3 loop reads CASSQDRPDSGTEALRDTQYF. CDR3 nucleotides: TGCGCCAGCAGCCAAGATAGGCCGGACTCCGGGACGGAGGCATTAAGGGATACGCAGTATTTT.

The chain couples TRBV6-6 to TRBJ2-7; TRBD1 might be the D (5 bases). This CDR3 comprises 15 residues. Trimming pared 6 bases from V and 0 bases from J, leaving 15 bases between. Looked up from germline, CDR1 is MNHNY and CDR2 is SVGAGI (reference sequence). CDR3 sequence reads: CASSGDSRTSYEQYF. CDR3 coding DNA: TGTGCCAGCAGCGGCGACAGTCGAACCTCCTACGAGCAGTACTTC.

The chain joins TRBV19 to TRBJ1-2, with D unclear. Deletions cut 3 bases from V and 6 bases from J, with 17 bases between. Germline values: CDR1 LNHDA, CDR2 SQIVND (reference sequence). The CDR3 spans 15 residues. CDR3 in DNA: TGTGCCAGTAGTATCATTGTGGGATACGGGGATGGCTACACCTTC. Translated: CASSIIVGYGDGYTF.